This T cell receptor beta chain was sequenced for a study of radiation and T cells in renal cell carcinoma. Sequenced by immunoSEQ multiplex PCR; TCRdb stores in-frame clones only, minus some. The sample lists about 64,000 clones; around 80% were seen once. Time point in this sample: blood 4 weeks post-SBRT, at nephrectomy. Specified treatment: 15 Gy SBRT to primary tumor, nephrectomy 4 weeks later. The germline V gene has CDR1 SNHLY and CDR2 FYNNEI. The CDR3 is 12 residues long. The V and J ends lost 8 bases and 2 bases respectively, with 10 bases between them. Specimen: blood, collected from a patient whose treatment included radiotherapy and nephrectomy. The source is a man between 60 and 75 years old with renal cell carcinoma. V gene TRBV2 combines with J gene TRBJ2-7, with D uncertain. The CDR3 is CASGPSTYEQYF. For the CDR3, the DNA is TGTGCCAGCGGGCCCAGTACCTACGAGCAGTACTTC.